This T cell receptor (beta chain) was recovered during a study of blood T cell repertoires in COVID-19. For the study at large: Nucleic acid was either cDNA or gDNA, and it came from T cells, B-cell-depleted T cells, or PBMCs.

V was cut by 5 bases and J by 9 bases, with 8 bases left in between. This CDR3 contains 12 residues. The germline V gene has CDR1 MNHEY and CDR2 SMNVEV (reference sequence). This clone has only one observation. Per the original methods: Counts of nucleated cells, estimated from reference gene primer amplification, were obtained. The repertoire was sequenced with immunoSEQ multiplex PCR; TCRdb's copy has only in-frame clones and lacks some. The D gene and trimming were derived from the DNA, and the V and J assignments and clone size from that table. The sample records approximately 220,000 clones, roughly four fifths being singletons.

The sequencing sample was made of peripheral blood. This chain connects TRBV27 to TRBJ1-6; tentative D call: TRBD1 (5 bases). This receptor was obtained from a woman between 65 and 79 years old with acute or convalescent COVID-19. This CDR3 is CASSPTGSPLHF. The CDR3 coding sequence is TGTGCCAGCAGTCCCACAGGTTCACCCCTCCACTTT.